This TCR beta chain was recorded in a study of cytomegalovirus exposure and HLA in healthy donors. This clone appeared once. Its specificity is unknown. Whole-study results and caveats: The analysis excluded some indistinguishable V segments, including TRBV6-2 and TRBV6-3. Analyzed later, most CMV-associated TCR beta chains appeared HLA-restricted. Relative to equally common others, HLA-associated TCR beta chains showed greater clonal expansion in a later analysis. Likely technical artifact: a cluster of highly shared sequence variants.

This PCR relied on a set of 60 Vbeta primers and 13 Jbeta primers. The protocol was immunoSEQ multiplex PCR, while the TCRdb copy is restricted to in-frame clones and leaves out a portion. The table has about 210,000 clones, roughly four fifths seen once. With 0 bases removed from V and 1 base from J, the gap between germline ends came to 14 bases. This CDR3 is 17 amino acids long. Germline assignment: CDR1 SGHRS and CDR2 YFSETQ. The sample taken for sequencing was PBMCs. The source of this sequence is a woman in her forties or fifties in good health and CMV-seropositive. The chain employs TRBV5-1 and TRBJ2-1, with D maybe TRBD1 (6 bases). CDR3 protein: CASSLGPTGKSYNEQFF. As DNA, the CDR3 is TGCGCCAGCAGCTTGGGCCCAACAGGGAAGTCCTACAATGAGCAGTTCTTC.